What follows describes a single T cell receptor beta chain. Its target is not known. One end of the junction is discordant with germline, which a read error may explain. The germline gives CDR1 SEHNR, CDR2 FQNEAQ (reference sequence). This CDR3 contains 13 residues. The record originates from a study of cytomegalovirus exposure and HLA in healthy donors. Study overall: Roughly 85 million unique TCRs from HLA-typed donors made up an early data release.

The PCR had 60 Vbeta and 13 Jbeta primers. The data were produced by immunoSEQ multiplex PCR, yet TCRdb's version contains in-frame clones alone and is incomplete. The data contain 150,000 to 200,000 clones, 75% to 80% of them singletons. Whole-study results and caveats: Investigators reported approximately 170 TCR beta chains as tied to cytomegalovirus.

Material for sequencing was PBMCs. This clonotype originated in a woman in her 30s in good health and CMV-seropositive. The chain is built from TRBV7-9 and TRBJ1-1, with a tentative D call TRBD1 (6 bases). The DNA for the CDR3 is TGTTCCAGCAGCTTATCTACAGGGCGTGAAGCTTTCTTT. Amino acids: CSSSLSTGREAFF.